These 23 T cell receptor beta chains were sequenced from one sample in a study of blood T cell repertoires in COVID-19. Sequenced by immunoSEQ multiplex PCR; TCRdb stores in-frame clones only, minus some. The sample lists tens of thousands of clones, approximately 81% occurring once. The source material was peripheral blood. These TCRs come from a man aged 55-75 years with COVID-19, enrolled during active disease.

J is TRBJ1-1 and V is TRBV7-2; TRBD1 aligns across 8 bases. The germline gives CDR1 SGHTA, CDR2 FQGNSA. The CDR3 consists of 14 residues. J was trimmed by 4 bases and V by 6 bases; bases with no gene match: 7. As DNA, the CDR3 is TGTGCCAGCAGACCTCAGGGGGCTAGCACTGAAGCTTTCTTT. It is translated as CASRPQGASTEAFF.

The CDR3 is CASSQDLRGQGLAFF. The CDR3 nucleotides read TGTGCCAGCAGCCAAGATCTTCGAGGTCAGGGGCTTGCTTTCTTT. The genes are TRBV3-1 (or the pseudogene TRBV3-2) and TRBJ1-1; D may be TRBD1 (6 bases). Germline CDR1 LGHDT, CDR2 YNNKEL (reference sequence). CDR3 size: 15 residues. V was clipped by 0 bases and J by 11 bases, with 19 bases between them.

This clone was observed once. The chain uses TRBV12-3 or TRBV12-4 and TRBJ2-7; the D is unclear. This CDR3 has 13 residues. V lost 3 bases, J lost 1 base, and 7 bases lay in between. CDR3 loop: CASSLARSYEQYF. The CDR3 DNA reads TGTGCCAGCAGTTTGGCCAGATCCTACGAGCAGTACTTC.

This rearrangement joins TRBV3-1 (or the pseudogene TRBV3-2) to TRBJ2-3; 12 nucleotides agree with TRBD2. The CDR3 is 16 residues long. Germline lookup yields CDR1 LGHDT and CDR2 YNNKEL (reference sequence). Germline trimming cut 2 bases from V and 5 bases from J; bases unmatched to any gene: 5. The CDR3 region has the DNA TGTGCCAGCAGCCAACTAGCGGGAGGGCGGCGAGATACGCAGTATTTT. This sequence encodes CASSQLAGGRRDTQYF.

CDR3 residues: CASHRASGANVLTF. In DNA form, the CDR3 reads TGTGCCAGCCACAGGGCTTCAGGGGCCAACGTCCTGACTTTC. This chain joins TRBV27 and TRBJ2-6, with D perhaps TRBD1 (6 bases). The CDR3 length is 14 residues. The germline V and J ends were trimmed by 8 bases and 4 bases, with 12 bases remaining between them. The germline CDR1 and CDR2 sequences are MNHEY and SMNVEV (reference sequence). Combining the CDR3 with reference TRBV27 and TRBJ2-6 gives the whole variable domain EAQVTQNPRYLITVTGKKLTVTCSQNMNHEYMSWYRQDPGLGLRQIYYSMNVEVTDKGDVPEGYKVSRKEKRNFPLILESPSPNQTSLYFCASHRASGANVLTFGAGSRLTVL.

This chain uses TRBV5-1 with TRBJ1-1, with a tentative D call TRBD1 (6 bases). V was trimmed by 0 bases and J by 2 bases, leaving 8 bases between them. CDR1 is SGHRS, CDR2 YFSETQ, per germline. This CDR3 contains 14 residues. Written as DNA, the CDR3 is TGCGCCAGCAGCTTGGAACAGGGAAACACTGAAGCTTTCTTT. Protein: CASSLEQGNTEAFF.

The DNA of the CDR3 is TGTGCCAGCGGGGGGCAGGGGGCGTTCGGAAGCTCCTACAATGAGCAGTTCTTC. It is translated as CASGGQGAFGSSYNEQFF. J is TRBJ2-1 and V is TRBV2; 8 bases are a match to TRBD1. V lost 8 bases, J lost 0 bases, and 15 bases stayed unmatched. This CDR3 is 18 amino acids long. The germline CDR1 and CDR2 sequences are SNHLY and FYNNEI.

The J gene is TRBJ2-2, the V gene TRBV18, with D perhaps TRBD2 (6 bases). This CDR3 has 15 amino acids. CDR1 is KGHSH, CDR2 LQKENI, per germline. Trimming took off 2 bases at V and 3 bases at J, with 10 bases between the two ends. CDR3 nucleotide sequence: TGTGCCAGCTCACCAGGGACTGGGGACACCGGGGAGCTGTTTTTT. Protein: CASSPGTGDTGELFF. The full variable domain, its missing parts supplied by reference TRBV18 and TRBJ2-2, is NAGVMQNPRHLVRRRGQEARLRCSPMKGHSHVYWYRQLPEEGLKFMVYLQKENIIDESGMPKERFSAEFPKEGPSILRIQQVVRGDSAAYFCASSPGTGDTGELFFGEGSRLTVL.

CDR3 sequence (DNA): TGTGCCAGCAGCTCTAAAGACAGGGGGAGTAATGAAAAACTGTTTTTT. Encoded protein: CASSSKDRGSNEKLFF. The rearrangement joins TRBV7-9 to TRBJ1-4; the match to TRBD1 covers 9 bases. With 4 bases clipped from V and 4 bases from J, the junction kept 7 bases outside the gene matches. Germline lookup yields CDR1 SEHNR and CDR2 FQNEAQ (reference sequence). The CDR3 has 16 amino acids.

V is TRBV9 and J is TRBJ1-2, with D unclear. Trimming removed 0 bases from V and 5 bases from J, with 11 bases in between. Germline V lookup: CDR1 SGDLS, CDR2 YYNGEE. The CDR3 extends over 14 amino acids. The CDR3 loop is CASSVGQTPYGYTF. For the CDR3, the DNA is TGTGCCAGCAGCGTAGGACAAACCCCTTATGGCTACACCTTC.

CDR3 nucleotides: TGCGCCAGCAGCTGGGGACAGGGTGGCACTGAAGCTTTCTTT. It specifies CASSWGQGGTEAFF. The chain carries TRBV5-1 and TRBJ1-1; 9 bases agree with TRBD1. Germline V gives CDR1 SGHRS, CDR2 YFSETQ. V shed 3 bases, J shed 4 bases, and the junction held 4 bases outside the gene matches. The CDR3 is 14 amino acids.

This clone occurred a few times. The chain links TRBV9 to TRBJ1-5; TRBD1 is a possible D gene (5 bases). Germline V gene sequence: CDR1 SGDLS, CDR2 YYNGEE. Trimming stripped 4 bases from V and 3 bases from J, with 14 bases between. The CDR3 length is 15 residues. The CDR3 DNA sequence: TGTGCCAGCAGCCTTGATGGGGCGCTCAATCAGCCCCAGCATTTT. Its protein is CASSLDGALNQPQHF.

The chain recombines TRBV5-6 with TRBJ2-5, with 7 positions matching TRBD1. The V segment lost 7 bases and the J segment 4 bases; nucleotides outside the gene matches: 13. The germline V gene encodes CDR1 SGHDT and CDR2 YYEEEE. The CDR3 length is 15 residues. The CDR3 coding sequence is TGTGCCAGCGGCACCGGGACAGCAAGAATAGAGACCCAGTACTTC. Its translation is CASGTGTARIETQYF.

The V call is TRBV4-2, the J call TRBJ2-7, with D possibly being TRBD1 (6 bases). Trimming pared 1 base from V and 4 bases from J, leaving 14 bases between. Germline V gene sequence: CDR1 LGHNA, CDR2 YNFKEQ. This CDR3 has 15 amino acids. The CDR3 region has the DNA TGTGCCAGCAGCCAAGCCCTCACAGGGAAGTACGAGCAGTACTTC. Its translation: CASSQALTGKYEQYF.

The chain links TRBV2 to TRBJ1-1, with D unresolved. The germline V and J ends were trimmed by 2 bases and 1 base, with 5 bases remaining between them. Germline lookup yields CDR1 SNHLY and CDR2 FYNNEI. This CDR3 spans 13 amino acids. Here the CDR3 DNA reads TGTGCCAGCAGTGAACTCCCGAACACTGAAGCTTTCTTT. Translation gives CASSELPNTEAFF.

The sample holds one count of this clone. The CDR3 DNA follows: TGTGCCAGCAGCTTACTCGCGGGACCCTACGAGCAGTACTTC. It is translated as CASSLLAGPYEQYF. V gene TRBV11-1 combines with J gene TRBJ2-7; possible D gene TRBD2, 6 bases. This CDR3 is built from 14 residues. CDR1 and CDR2 from the germline V gene are SGHAT and FQDESV (reference sequence). Trimming removed 2 bases from V and 2 bases from J, with 10 bases in between. Combining the CDR3 with reference TRBV11-1 and TRBJ2-7 gives the whole variable domain EAEVAQSPRYKITEKSQAVAFWCDPISGHATLYWYRQILGQGPELLVQFQDESVVDDSQLPKDRFSAERLKGVDSTLKIQPAELGDSAMYLCASSLLAGPYEQYFGPGTRLTVT.

The V and J genes are TRBV28 and TRBJ2-7; 7 positions match TRBD2. The CDR3 has 13 residues. Germline V gene data show CDR1 as MDHEN and CDR2 as SYDVKM. J lost 0 bases, V lost 8 bases, and 4 bases had no gene match. In DNA form, the CDR3 reads TGTGCCAGCCGGCGGGGGAGCTCCTACGAGCAGTACTTC. Translation gives CASRRGSSYEQYF.

As for this clone: This sample includes further DNA sequences coding for the same CDR3. The chain has TRBV5-1 and TRBJ1-1; D perhaps matches TRBD1 (5 bases). This CDR3 has 12 amino acids. The germline V and J ends were trimmed by 2 bases and 5 bases, with 7 bases remaining between them. CDR1 SGHRS and CDR2 YFSETQ come from the germline V gene. The CDR3 is CASSFQGTEAFF. In DNA form, the CDR3 reads TGCGCCAGCAGCTTTCAGGGTACTGAAGCTTTCTTT.

The J gene is TRBJ1-3, the V gene TRBV2, with D perhaps matching TRBD1 (6 bases). The germline V gene has CDR1 SNHLY and CDR2 FYNNEI. The length of the CDR3 is 13 residues. V was trimmed by 8 bases and J by 2 bases, leaving 10 bases between them. CDR3 amino acids: CASGGAAGNTIYF. The CDR3 DNA reads TGTGCCAGCGGGGGGGCAGCTGGAAACACCATATATTTT.

The CDR3 bases are TGTGCCAGCAGCTTAGTATCACAGGGGCCACCCGCTGAAGCTTTCTTT. Amino acids: CASSLVSQGPPAEAFF. V gene TRBV11-2 combines with J gene TRBJ1-1, with 7 bases fitting TRBD1. The length of the CDR3 is 16 residues. The ends lost 1 base at V and 6 bases at J; junction bases unmatched: 11. Germline V gene sequence: CDR1 SGHAT, CDR2 FQNNGV.

This chain links TRBV11-2 with TRBJ1-1, with D possibly being TRBD1 (5 bases). This CDR3 has 14 amino acids. CDR1 SGHAT and CDR2 FQNNGV come from the germline V gene. V gave up 0 bases and J gave up 8 bases, with 13 bases separating them. CDR3 sequence (DNA): TGTGCCAGCAGCTTAGATACGACAGCCGCGGAAGCTTTCTTT. The encoded protein is CASSLDTTAAEAFF.

The J gene is TRBJ1-2, the V gene TRBV4-3; 8 bases are shared with TRBD1. This CDR3 comprises 16 residues. CDR1 and CDR2 (germline): LGHNA, YSLEER. V shed 3 bases, J shed 0 bases, and the junction held 6 bases outside the gene matches. CDR3 sequence: CASSQGGQGANYGYTF. The CDR3 DNA is TGCGCCAGCAGCCAGGGCGGACAGGGAGCTAACTATGGCTACACCTTC.

The gene calls are TRBV27 and TRBJ2-7, with TRBD1 matching 12 bases. Trimming cost V 7 bases and J 1 base; bases outside gene matches: 5. Germline V gives CDR1 MNHEY, CDR2 SMNVEV (reference sequence). CDR3 length: 15 amino acids. CDR3: CASKGDRGRSYEQYF. CDR3 nucleotides: TGTGCCAGCAAAGGGGACAGGGGGCGATCCTACGAGCAGTACTTC.